These T cell receptor beta chains were read from a single sample in a study of CD8+ T cells in alopecia areata. Assay used: immunoSEQ multiplex PCR; TCRdb lists only in-frame clones, some missing. The sample has roughly 13,000 clones, roughly 54% seen once. The sequencing sample was made of CD4+ Tregs sorted from blood. All receptors come from a human donor with alopecia areata. Each CDR3 is given with its conserved first and last residue. The D gene is left open where the match is weak. The listing skips clone size in some rows; elsewhere it reads once, few, many or a size class.

TRBJ2-2	.	.	TRBV4-1	CASSQLLGFTSGELFF	TGCGCCAGCAGCCAATTGTTGGGTTTCACTTCCGGGGAGCTGTTTTTT
TRBJ2-2	TRBD2	medium-sized	TRBV5-1	CASNPAGDGELFF	TGCGCCAGCAACCCTGCGGGGGACGGGGAGCTGTTTTTT
TRBJ2-7	.	.	TRBV5-4	CASSRSVSYEQYF	TGTGCCAGCAGCCGAAGCGTCTCCTACGAGCAGTACTTC
TRBJ1-2	.	.	TRBV23-1	CASSQPRGKNYGYTF	TGCGCCAGCAGTCAACCCCGGGGCAAAAACTATGGCTACACCTTC
TRBJ2-5	TRBD2	.	TRBV29-1	CSVETASGRAETQYF	TGCAGCGTTGAAACCGCTAGCGGGAGGGCCGAGACCCAGTACTTC
TRBJ2-1	TRBD2	.	TRBV4-2	CASIGASGRGEQFF	TGTGCCAGCATAGGCGCTAGCGGGAGAGGTGAGCAGTTCTTC
TRBJ1-2	TRBD1	.	TRBV5-4	CASSSGTGANYGYTF	TGTGCCAGCAGCTCCGGGACAGGGGCTAACTATGGCTACACCTTC
TRBJ1-3	.	.	TRBV25-1	CASSELSRSGNTIYF	TGTGCCAGCAGTGAATTGAGCCGCTCTGGAAACACCATATATTTT
TRBJ2-1	TRBD2	large	TRBV5-1	CASSFSPSGRKEQFF	TGCGCCAGCAGCTTTTCCCCTAGCGGGAGGAAAGAGCAGTTCTTC
TRBJ1-1	TRBD1	few	TRBV7-9	CASSLRGLRFNTEAFF	TGTGCCAGCAGCCTCAGGGGGCTACGGTTTAACACTGAAGCTTTCTTT
TRBJ2-1	.	few	TRBV7-3	CASSHRSGQFHNEQFF	TGTGCCAGCAGCCACAGATCCGGACAGTTTCACAATGAGCAGTTCTTC
TRBJ1-5	.	.	TRBV28	CASSLIVGQPQHF	TGTGCCAGCAGTTTAATCGTAGGTCAGCCCCAGCATTTT
TRBJ2-1	TRBD2	few	TRBV28	CASGTSGSYNEQFF	TGTGCCAGCGGAACTAGCGGGAGTTACAATGAGCAGTTCTTC
TRBJ1-1	.	.	TRBV7-9	CASSIRDGNTEAFF	TGTGCCAGCAGCATCCGGGACGGTAACACTGAAGCTTTCTTT
TRBJ2-6	TRBD1	.	TRBV19	CASSPRQGAGANVLTF	TGTGCCAGTAGTCCTCGACAGGGGGCTGGGGCCAACGTCCTGACTTTC
TRBJ1-2	.	.	TRBV5-6	CASSLFRSHYGYTF	TGTGCCAGCAGCTTGTTCAGGAGTCACTATGGCTACACCTTC
TRBJ2-5	.	.	TRBV7-8	CASSPTGGGWETQYF	TGTGCCAGCAGCCCAACCGGCGGGGGCTGGGAGACCCAGTACTTC
TRBJ2-1	.	.	TRBV19	CASSIARRNYEQFF	TGTGCCAGTAGTATAGCAAGGAGGAACTATGAGCAGTTCTTC
TRBJ2-2	.	.	TRBV15	CATSRDRGPDTGELFF	TGTGCCACCAGCAGAGATCGGGGGCCCGACACCGGGGAGCTGTTTTTT
TRBJ2-3	.	few	TRBV11-1	CASSLLQYF	TGTGCCAGCAGCTTACTACAGTATTTT
TRBJ1-2	.	.	TRBV11-2	CASSPGGGGGYTF	TGTGCCAGCAGCCCGGGCGGGGGAGGCGGCTACACCTTC
TRBJ2-7	.	few	TRBV6-1	CASSRSSGQYF	TGTGCCAGCAGTCGTTCGTCTGGGCAGTACTTC
TRBJ1-1	TRBD1	medium-sized	TRBV27	CASSSAGQVYTEAFF	TGTGCCAGCAGTTCAGCAGGACAGGTGTACACTGAAGCTTTCTTT
TRBJ1-2	.	.	TRBV5-4	CASYTCVPGRTYGYTF	TGTGCCAGCTATACTTGCGTGCCAGGAAGGACCTATGGCTACACCTTC
TRBJ2-1	.	once	TRBV5-1	CASSLRAGSRYNEQFF	TGCGCCAGCAGCTTGCGGGCCGGGAGTCGATACAATGAGCAGTTCTTC
TRBJ2-1	.	.	TRBV15	CATSRDLRGEYNEQFF	TGTGCCACCAGCAGAGATCTGCGGGGCGAATACAATGAGCAGTTCTTC
TRBJ2-2	.	few	TRBV5-1	CASSLTGNTGELFF	TGCGCCAGCAGCTTGACAGGAAACACCGGGGAGCTGTTTTTT
TRBJ1-5	.	medium-sized	TRBV5-1	CASSSGEREDQPQHF	TGCGCCAGCAGCTCCGGTGAGAGGGAAGATCAGCCCCAGCATTTT
TRBJ1-1	.	few	TRBV18	CASSPQGTNTEAFF	TGTGCCAGCTCACCACAGGGGACGAACACTGAAGCTTTCTTT
TRBJ1-2	.	.	TRBV28	CASSLSWGLDYYGYTF	TGTGCCAGCAGTTTGTCTTGGGGGCTGGACTACTATGGCTACACCTTC
TRBJ2-7	.	once	TRBV2	CASSGEAGFYEQYF	TGTGCCAGCAGTGGGGAGGCAGGGTTCTACGAGCAGTACTTC
TRBJ1-3	.	.	TRBV4-1	CASSQVGTIVSGNTIYF	TGCGCCAGCAGCCAAGTAGGGACAATCGTCTCTGGAAACACCATATATTTT
TRBJ1-2	TRBD1	few	TRBV5-4	CASRSPDRVTVF	TGTGCCAGCAGGTCGCCGGACAGGGTGACTGTATTC
TRBJ2-5	.	.	TRBV7-9	CASSAQGVRRYQETQYF	TGTGCCAGCAGCGCCCAAGGTGTCCGAAGGTACCAAGAGACCCAGTACTTC
TRBJ1-3	.	.	TRBV4-1	CASSPGTPGNTIYF	TGCGCCAGCAGCCCGGGGACGCCTGGAAACACCATATATTTT
TRBJ2-1	TRBD2	few	TRBV2	CASTLAEDNEQFF	TGTGCCAGCACTCTAGCGGAAGACAATGAGCAGTTCTTC
TRBJ2-3	TRBD2	.	TRBV2	CASRRLAGDTTDTQYF	TGTGCCAGCAGGCGACTAGCGGGAGACACCACAGATACGCAGTATTTT
TRBJ2-2	TRBD2	.	TRBV4-1	CASSQDRPGLASMAGELFF	TGCGCCAGCAGCCAAGATCGACCGGGACTAGCGTCGATGGCCGGGGAGCTGTTTTTT
TRBJ2-7	.	few	TRBV6-5	CASSYAGAGKAYEQYF	TGTGCCAGCAGTTACGCCGGGGCAGGGAAGGCCTACGAGCAGTACTTC
TRBJ2-7	.	.	TRBV7-9	CASSLARLSSYEQYF	TGTGCCAGCAGCTTAGCCAGGCTCAGCTCCTACGAGCAGTACTTC
TRBJ2-7	TRBD2	.	TRBV2	CASKRQAGVYEQYF	TGTGCCAGCAAACGTCAAGCGGGAGTATACGAGCAGTACTTC
TRBJ1-1	TRBD1	.	TRBV28	CASRVGGQGASMNTEAFF	TGTGCCAGCAGGGTAGGGGGACAGGGGGCCAGCATGAACACTGAAGCTTTCTTT
TRBJ2-7	TRBD1	once	TRBV19	CASSTTGGTYEQYF	TGTGCCAGTAGCACGACAGGGGGTACTTACGAGCAGTACTTC
TRBJ2-7	.	medium-sized	TRBV14	CASSQEASVPSYEQYF	TGTGCCAGCAGCCAAGAGGCTAGCGTGCCATCCTACGAGCAGTACTTC
TRBJ2-7	TRBD1	few	TRBV28	CASSCWDRDYYEQYF	TGTGCCAGCAGTTGTTGGGACAGGGATTACTACGAGCAGTACTTC